This T cell receptor (beta chain) was sequenced during a study of T-cell reconstitution after alpha-beta-depleted transplantation in children. Molecular barcoding with unique molecular identifiers was used for the TCRbeta library. One entry per CDR3 protein results from TCRdb running MiXCR on the PCR reads. Of some 550,000 distinct CDR3 sequences in the sample, 23% were seen once. This clonotype was counted between two and nine times. V was trimmed by 3 bases and J by 3 bases, leaving 9 bases between them. This CDR3 is built from 14 residues. This chain connects TRBV12-3 or TRBV12-4 to TRBJ1-5, with D hard to call. Sequencing was performed on PBMCs, mostly from graft donor cells, taken 360 days after TCRalphabeta/CD19-depleted stem cell transplant. The receptor's source is a boy less than two years old who had a stem cell transplant for acute myeloid leukemia, so the T cells may come from the graft donor. The CDR3 spells CASSLGDINQPQHF. For the CDR3, the DNA is TGTGCCAGCAGTTTGGGAGACATCAATCAGCCCCAGCATTTT.